The clone carrying this T cell receptor (beta chain) was seen once. Its target is not known. An immunoSEQ assay, version v3.0, was performed at survey level. The repertoire was sequenced with immunoSEQ multiplex PCR; TCRdb's copy has only in-frame clones and lacks some. The data show around 33,000 clones, with about four fifths seen just once and about 12% held by the top ten. CDR1 is LGHNA, CDR2 YNFKEQ, per germline. The CDR3 is 15 amino acids. With V trimmed by 2 bases and J by 4 bases, 1 base remained unmatched. This entry comes from a study of long-term antiretroviral therapy in people with HIV. Whole-study findings and limits: Repertoires from HIV showed CDR3 length ranges narrower than those of controls.

Every donor had one or more pre-ART and two or more post-ART PBMC samples. The genes are TRBV4-2 and TRBJ2-7, with TRBD2 identical over 14 bases. Sequenced material: unsorted PBMCs, taken 0.3 years after starting antiretroviral therapy. The TCR sequence derives from a young man with HIV. DNA for the CDR3: TGTGCCAGCAGCCAAAGACTAGCGGGAGGGTACGAGCAGTACTTC. As protein: CASSQRLAGGYEQYF.